The rows below give T cell receptor beta chains drawn from one sample of a study of T cell responses to AZD1222 COVID-19 vaccine. Clones were sequenced by immunoSEQ multiplex PCR, and TCRdb holds only the in-frame ones, with some missing. The sample has some 170,000 clones; around 90% are singletons. Here the sequenced sample was peripheral blood, taken on day 0 of AZD1222 vaccination. The receptor source for this set is an adult in good health. Both conserved end residues are part of each CDR3. The D gene is left open where the match is weak. Clone size is given for some rows only: seen once, a few or many times, or a class if the clone is expanded.

D: NA; V: TRBV3-1/TRBV3-2; size: NA; J: TRBJ2-3; CDR3: CASSERRERQYF; DNA: TGTGCCAGCAGCGAGAGACGAGAGCGGCAGTATTTT
D: NA; V: TRBV10-1; size: NA; J: TRBJ1-1; CDR3: CASSEFSSLSDRTEAFF; DNA: TGCGCCAGCAGTGAGTTCTCTAGCCTGTCGGATAGAACTGAAGCTTTCTTT
D: TRBD1; V: TRBV5-1; size: NA; J: TRBJ2-3; CDR3: CASSGQGITNTQYF; DNA: TGCGCCAGCAGCGGACAGGGTATCACGAATACGCAGTATTTT
D: NA; V: TRBV5-1; size: NA; J: TRBJ1-1; CDR3: CASSLEGARVNTEAFF; DNA: TGCGCCAGCAGCTTGGAAGGGGCCCGTGTGAACACTGAAGCTTTCTTT
D: NA; V: TRBV5-1; size: NA; J: TRBJ1-3; CDR3: CASSLDFPTGNTIYF; DNA: TGCGCCAGCAGCTTGGATTTCCCCACTGGAAACACCATATATTTT
D: NA; V: TRBV6-5; size: NA; J: TRBJ2-7; CDR3: CASSLQSRTPYEQYF; DNA: TGTGCCAGCAGTCTCCAGAGTCGTACTCCCTACGAGCAGTACTTC
D: NA; V: TRBV7-6; size: NA; J: TRBJ1-1; CDR3: CASSLAQGKEERYTEAFF; DNA: TGTGCCAGCAGCTTAGCGCAAGGGAAGGAGGAAAGGTACACTGAAGCTTTCTTT
D: NA; V: TRBV3-1/TRBV3-2; size: NA; J: TRBJ1-2; CDR3: CASSQDPKSYGYTF; DNA: TGTGCCAGCAGCCAAGACCCCAAGAGCTATGGCTACACCTTC
D: NA; V: TRBV15; size: NA; J: TRBJ2-5; CDR3: CATSRVTRETQYF; DNA: TGTGCCACCAGCAGAGTAACGAGAGAGACCCAGTACTTC
D: NA; V: TRBV20-1; size: NA; J: TRBJ2-1; CDR3: CSASRLLSYNEQFF; DNA: TGCAGTGCTAGTAGGCTACTTTCCTACAATGAGCAGTTCTTC
D: NA; V: TRBV19; size: NA; J: TRBJ2-7; CDR3: CASSKVRQGVGSYEQYF; DNA: TGTGCCAGTAGTAAAGTGAGGCAGGGTGTTGGCTCCTACGAGCAGTACTTC
D: TRBD2; V: TRBV5-1; size: NA; J: TRBJ2-7; CDR3: CASSFGLAVSSYEQYF; DNA: TGCGCCAGCAGCTTCGGACTAGCGGTTAGCTCCTACGAGCAGTACTTC
D: TRBD2; V: TRBV27; size: NA; J: TRBJ2-1; CDR3: CASSPGTSGINEQFF; DNA: TGTGCCAGCAGCCCCGGGACTAGCGGGATAAATGAGCAGTTCTTC
D: TRBD1; V: TRBV29-1; size: NA; J: TRBJ1-1; CDR3: CSVVGQGDTEAFF; DNA: TGCAGCGTAGTGGGACAGGGTGACACTGAAGCTTTCTTT
D: NA; V: TRBV2; size: once; J: TRBJ2-5; CDR3: CASSEGGVGETQYF; DNA: TGTGCCAGCAGTGAAGGCGGGGTAGGAGAGACCCAGTACTTC
D: TRBD1; V: TRBV4-2; size: NA; J: TRBJ1-6; CDR3: CASSERTGHAGPLHF; DNA: TGTGCCAGCAGCGAACGGACAGGGCACGCCGGGCCCCTCCACTTT
D: TRBD1; V: TRBV15; size: NA; J: TRBJ1-2; CDR3: CATSRDGQGARIYGYTF; DNA: TGTGCCACCAGCAGAGACGGACAGGGGGCTCGGATCTATGGCTACACCTTC
D: NA; V: TRBV15; size: NA; J: TRBJ2-7; CDR3: CATSRDITGTYEQYF; DNA: TGTGCCACCAGCCGGGATATAACGGGGACCTACGAGCAGTACTTC
D: NA; V: TRBV28; size: NA; J: TRBJ1-1; CDR3: CASSVWLNTEAFF; DNA: TGTGCCAGCAGCGTGTGGTTGAACACTGAAGCTTTCTTT
D: NA; V: TRBV12-5; size: NA; J: TRBJ2-7; CDR3: CASGLVPGEQYF; DNA: TGTGCTAGTGGTTTGGTACCGGGAGAGCAGTACTTC
D: NA; V: TRBV7-2; size: NA; J: TRBJ1-2; CDR3: CASSSDLVGSYGYTF; DNA: TGTGCCAGCAGCTCTGACTTGGTAGGGTCTTATGGCTACACCTTC
D: NA; V: TRBV28; size: NA; J: TRBJ2-3; CDR3: CATFLTTDTQYF; DNA: TGTGCCACCTTCCTTACGACAGATACGCAGTATTTT
D: TRBD2; V: TRBV6-2/TRBV6-3; size: NA; J: TRBJ2-2; CDR3: CASSYSSGRNTGELFF; DNA: TGTGCCAGCAGTTACTCTAGCGGGAGGAACACCGGGGAGCTGTTTTTT
D: TRBD1; V: TRBV12-5; size: once; J: TRBJ2-1; CDR3: CASGVGQANEQFF; DNA: TGTGCTAGTGGTGTAGGACAGGCCAATGAGCAGTTCTTC
D: NA; V: TRBV19; size: once; J: TRBJ2-2; CDR3: CASESGDTGELFF; DNA: TGTGCCTCCGAGTCGGGCGACACCGGGGAGCTGTTTTTT
D: NA; V: TRBV5-5; size: few; J: TRBJ1-2; CDR3: CASSPPLKGQNYGYTF; DNA: TGTGCCAGCAGCCCCCCATTGAAAGGGCAGAACTATGGCTACACCTTC
D: NA; V: TRBV2; size: NA; J: TRBJ2-2; CDR3: CASSVGRNTGELFF; DNA: TGTGCCAGCAGTGTAGGACGGAACACCGGGGAGCTGTTTTTT
D: NA; V: TRBV14; size: NA; J: TRBJ1-2; CDR3: CASSQVSRGYASF; DNA: TGTGCCAGCAGCCAAGTATCTCGGGGGTACGCGTCCTTC
D: NA; V: TRBV7-9; size: once; J: TRBJ2-3; CDR3: CASSPRTGTDTQYF; DNA: TGTGCCAGCAGCCCTCGGACAGGCACAGATACGCAGTATTTT
D: TRBD1; V: TRBV3-1/TRBV3-2; size: NA; J: TRBJ1-1; CDR3: CASSQEGLQGASGTEAFF; DNA: TGTGCCAGCAGCCAAGAAGGCCTACAGGGGGCGAGCGGGACTGAAGCTTTCTTT
D: NA; V: TRBV5-1; size: NA; J: TRBJ2-3; CDR3: CASCRTASTDTQYF; DNA: TGCGCCAGCTGCCGGACTGCTAGCACAGATACGCAGTATTTT
D: TRBD2; V: TRBV20-1; size: few; J: TRBJ2-3; CDR3: CSASFLAGNTDTQYF; DNA: TGCAGTGCTAGTTTCCTAGCGGGTAACACAGATACGCAGTATTTT
D: NA; V: TRBV19; size: NA; J: TRBJ2-6; CDR3: CASTRGSGANVLTF; DNA: TGTGCCAGTACCAGGGGTTCCGGGGCCAACGTCCTGACTTTC
D: TRBD2; V: TRBV9; size: once; J: TRBJ2-1; CDR3: CASSRLAGTYNEQFF; DNA: TGTGCCAGCAGCCGACTAGCGGGAACCTACAATGAGCAGTTCTTC
D: NA; V: TRBV20-1; size: NA; J: TRBJ2-1; CDR3: CGWITQNEQFF; DNA: TGCGGATGGATTACCCAGAATGAGCAGTTCTTC
D: TRBD1; V: TRBV18; size: many; J: TRBJ2-7; CDR3: CASSPTTGGRDEQYF; DNA: TGTGCCAGCTCACCAACGACAGGGGGTAGGGACGAGCAGTACTTC
D: TRBD1; V: TRBV19; size: few; J: TRBJ1-1; CDR3: CASSIGQGVGQGTEAFF; DNA: TGTGCCAGTAGTATAGGACAGGGGGTGGGCCAAGGCACTGAAGCTTTCTTT
D: TRBD2; V: TRBV10-3; size: NA; J: TRBJ2-2; CDR3: CAISAPLTSGRIPGELFF; DNA: TGTGCCATCAGTGCGCCCCTGACTAGCGGGAGAATCCCCGGGGAGCTGTTTTTT
D: NA; V: TRBV24-1; size: NA; J: TRBJ2-1; CDR3: CATSDLGLYNEQFF; DNA: TGTGCCACCAGTGATTTAGGATTGTACAATGAGCAGTTCTTC
D: NA; V: TRBV12-3/TRBV12-4; size: NA; J: TRBJ2-7; CDR3: CASSLQGAHEQYF; DNA: TGTGCCAGCAGTTTACAGGGTGCCCACGAGCAGTACTTC
D: NA; V: TRBV7-2; size: once; J: TRBJ1-1; CDR3: CASRFDRFPNTEAFF; DNA: TGTGCCAGCAGATTTGACAGGTTTCCGAACACTGAAGCTTTCTTT
D: NA; V: TRBV28; size: NA; J: TRBJ1-1; CDR3: CASRARRNTEAFF; DNA: TGTGCCAGCAGAGCTAGGAGGAACACTGAAGCTTTCTTT